Described below is a single T cell receptor beta chain sequence and its context. Which antigen it targets is not known. Its ends do not fully match the called genes, so a read error is possible. This sample stems from a study of beta chain features in type 1 diabetes (dated by TCRdb to the late 2010s). Concerning the study at large: No differences in mean age, gender distribution, total cell number or subset yield were found between patients and healthy donors. A total of about 99,000,000 sorted cells were examined across all samples, and RNA yield correlated strongly with the number of cells per subset. In the study, TCRB repertoires of sorted circulating CD4+ T cell subsets from recently diagnosed type 1 diabetes patients were compared with those of matched healthy donors. Regulatory and stem cell-like memory subsets were isolated from only 8 patients and 8 healthy donors, whereas naive and central memory subsets came from all 30 or so donors. Broad study findings and their caveats: Naive, central memory and regulatory TCRB repertoires appeared to be more alike among patients than among healthy donors. Fewer insertions and more nucleotide deletions at VDJ recombination sites were observed in patients with type 1 diabetes, implying thymic rearrangement abnormalities. Only small numbers of individuals were included in the HLA sub-analyses, which left unresolved whether HLA type had any influence on TCRB rearrangement. A moderate but significant shortening of TCRB CDR3 length was observed in type 1 diabetes patients in all four CD4+ subsets. PCR may preferentially amplify shorter templates, but because patient and control samples were amplified and corrected together, any resulting skew would affect both groups equally. Because cDNA was sequenced instead of genomic DNA, activated cells with high expression could be over-represented, although the groups did not differ in activation or CD3 levels.

The entire amount of isolated RNA was reverse transcribed using the High Capacity cDNA Reverse Transcription Kit, so the sequenced TCRB transcripts were expressed ones. Deep immunoSEQ sequencing was applied to naive, central memory and regulatory T cell samples, giving an average of approximately 3.8 million total reads per sample. Sorted cells were lysed in RLT buffer and RNA was extracted with DNase-treated RNeasy Micro or Mini kits, depending on cell number. To prevent cross-contamination, every cell subset was processed on its own, while patient and healthy donor samples were processed together. Using the immunoSEQ multiplex PCR, TCRB sequences were amplified from cDNA into 87-bp fragments spanning the CDR3 region. The amplicons were sequenced using the Illumina HiSeq platform. The paper's processing steps were these. PCR bias was computationally corrected using synthetic template baselines, reads within Hamming distance 2 were collapsed, and singletons that could not be merged were discarded. By aligning reads against IMGT, V, D and J genes, CDR3 length, and insertions or deletions at six rearrangement sites were assigned. Within each subset, clonotype counts were normalized to sorted cell number, and only after that were true diversity and Gini coefficients computed with the tcR R package. Repertoire sharing was quantified using the overlap coefficient calculated on TCRB nucleotide sequences. Sourced from immuneACCESS, this table was stored by TCRdb with only in-frame sequences that have V and J called. A share of the clones is absent; for the studies checked, an unresolved V gene accounts for under half, and the remainder has no known explanation. V and J calls plus clone size are reproduced from that table; the DNA served to infer D and trimming. Within this sample are about 240,000 clones, with around a quarter of them counted one time only. Of the sample, 4% is held by the ten largest clones.

A single peripheral blood draw of about 116 mL on average was collected from each donor into heparinised tubes. Using a panel that included CD45RO, CCR7, CD25, CD127, CD95 and CD27, naive, central memory, regulatory and stem cell-like memory CD4+ T cells were sorted on a BD FACSAria II. Purity was above 98% for every sorted population. PBMCs were isolated right away by Lymphoprep density gradient centrifugation and were stained directly, without culture. To minimize batch effects, samples were stained and sorted in pairs, one healthy donor with one patient per experiment. The CDR3 covers 14 residues, taking in both the cysteine and the phenylalanine. Of all the DNA, just the CDR3 is kept, 42 bases in frame from base 1. The germline V gene (reference sequence) specifies SEHNR as CDR1 and FQNEAQ as CDR2.

The sample taken for sequencing was central memory CD4+ T cells from blood. The chain is encoded by TRBV7-9 joined to TRBJ2-3; no D gene call is confident. The sequence derives from a man in his thirties or forties in good health. The DNA sequence is TGTGCCGGCAGCTCCCGACTTACCCGGGATACGCAGTATTTT. Its translation is CAGSSRLTRDTQYF.